Listed here are 29 T cell receptor beta chains from one sample, sequenced in a study of blood T cell repertoires in COVID-19. Data came from immunoSEQ multiplex PCR; TCRdb stores just in-frame clones and leaves some out. This table has approximately 200,000 clones, roughly four fifths appearing once. Sequenced input: PBMCs or T cells enriched from blood (not recorded which). The receptors were gathered from a man aged 55-75 years who had recovered from COVID-19.

The CDR3 coding sequence is TGTGCCAGCAGCTTCCCCCGTGAGACCCAGTACTTC. This translates into CASSFPRETQYF. The chain couples TRBV7-2 to TRBJ2-5; D is uncertain. CDR1 and CDR2 from the germline V gene are SGHTA and FQGNSA. This CDR3 is 12 amino acids long. Trimming took off 3 bases at V and 5 bases at J, with 7 bases between the two ends.

The chain uses TRBV7-9 and TRBJ2-5; TRBD2 aligns across 10 bases. Germline loops: CDR1 SEHNR, CDR2 FQNEAQ (reference sequence). J gave up 5 bases and V 3 bases, and 6 bases lay outside the gene matches. The CDR3 consists of 15 residues. CDR3: CASSFRGLALETQYF. For the CDR3, the DNA is TGTGCCAGCAGCTTCCGGGGACTAGCGTTGGAGACCCAGTACTTC. The full variable domain, with the rest looked up from reference TRBV7-9 and TRBJ2-5, is DTGVSQNPRHKITKRGQNVTFRCDPISEHNRLYWYRQTLGQGPEFLTYFQNEAQLEKSRLLSDRFSAERPKGSFSTLEIQRTEQGDSAMYLCASSFRGLALETQYFGPGTRLLVL.

This rearrangement joins TRBV19 to TRBJ2-5, with 8 nucleotides matching TRBD1. Germline loops: CDR1 LNHDA, CDR2 SQIVND (reference sequence). The CDR3 runs to 16 residues. With V trimmed by 5 bases and J by 1 base, 9 bases remained unmatched. The CDR3 loop is CASSRRAGQGQETQYF. CDR3 nucleotides: TGTGCCAGTAGTCGTCGAGCCGGACAGGGCCAAGAGACCCAGTACTTC.

The chain joins TRBV5-5 to TRBJ2-3; D is possibly TRBD2 (5 bases). CDR3 size: 14 residues. Trimming stripped 2 bases from V and 4 bases from J, with 11 bases between. Germline V gives CDR1 SGHKS, CDR2 YYEKEE (reference sequence). The chain's CDR3 is CASSLIGVSDTQYF. For the CDR3, the DNA is TGTGCCAGCAGCTTAATCGGGGTTTCAGATACGCAGTATTTT.

This chain connects TRBV7-2 to TRBJ1-4; 7 bases line up with TRBD1. Unmatched junction bases numbered 10, after V lost 5 bases and J lost 7 bases. The CDR3 is 15 amino acids. Germline values: CDR1 SGHTA, CDR2 FQGNSA. This CDR3 is CASSPGQAWGEKLFF. Here the CDR3 DNA reads TGTGCCAGCAGCCCAGGACAGGCGTGGGGTGAAAAACTGTTTTTT.

This clone has a handful of counts. The chain uses TRBV7-3 and TRBJ2-5; the match to TRBD1 covers 8 bases. With V trimmed by 5 bases and J by 4 bases, 9 bases remained unmatched. Germline V gene lookup returns CDR1 SGHTA and CDR2 FQGTGA. The CDR3 is 15 residues long. The chain's CDR3 is CASSPSTGGGETQYF. CDR3 nucleotides: TGTGCCAGCAGCCCCTCCACAGGGGGAGGAGAGACCCAGTACTTC.

This clone appeared once. This rearrangement joins TRBV7-9 to TRBJ1-2; no clear D. Germline lookup yields CDR1 SEHNR and CDR2 FQNEAQ (reference sequence). CDR3 size: 13 residues. V was shortened by 6 bases and J by 4 bases, with 12 bases between the two germline ends. CDR3 sequence reads: CASSPATTYGYTF. The CDR3, as DNA: TGTGCCAGCAGTCCTGCGACAACCTATGGCTACACCTTC.

The chain uses TRBV19 and TRBJ1-5; a weak D match, TRBD1 (6 bases). V shed 9 bases and J shed 6 bases, with 18 bases lying between them. Germline V CDR1 and CDR2: LNHDA, SQIVND (reference sequence). The CDR3 runs 14 residues. The CDR3 loop reads CASTSGGALQPQHF. As DNA, the CDR3 is TGTGCCAGCACGTCGGGGGGGGCGCTTCAGCCCCAGCATTTT.

The chain carries TRBV11-2 and TRBJ2-4, with 8 bases fitting TRBD2. V lost 5 bases, J lost 8 bases, and 11 bases stayed unmatched. Germline V lookup: CDR1 SGHAT, CDR2 FQNNGV. This CDR3 has 15 residues. The CDR3 sequence: CASSHGGASGDIQYF. In DNA, the CDR3 is TGTGCCAGCAGCCACGGGGGGGCTTCAGGGGACATTCAGTACTTC.

The chain couples TRBV6-5 to TRBJ1-2; maybe TRBD1 (5 bases). The germline CDR1 and CDR2 sequences are MNHEY and SVGAGI. The V gene lost 6 bases and the J gene lost 2 bases, with 13 bases spanning the gap. The CDR3 sequence is 14 residues long. CDR3 sequence: CASSPGGGNYGYTF. DNA of the CDR3: TGTGCCAGCAGCCCCGGGGGGGGGAACTATGGCTACACCTTC.

This clone was counted ten times or more. This chain connects TRBV12-5 to TRBJ1-2; D may be TRBD1 (5 bases). This CDR3 comprises 13 residues. Germline CDR1 is LGHNT and CDR2 is FRNRAP. V was cut by 1 base and J by 4 bases, with 7 bases left in between. CDR3 residues: CASGLGGSYGYTF. The DNA of the CDR3 is TGTGCTAGTGGTTTGGGGGGCTCCTATGGCTACACCTTC. The full variable domain, with the rest looked up from reference TRBV12-5 and TRBJ1-2, is DARVTQTPRHKVTEMGQEVTMRCQPILGHNTVFWYRQTMMQGLELLAYFRNRAPLDDSGMPKDRFSAEMPDATLATLKIQPSEPRDSAVYFCASGLGGSYGYTFGSGTRLTVV.

The chain links TRBV7-2 to TRBJ1-1, with D unclear. Germline CDR1 reads SGHTA; CDR2 reads FQGNSA. This CDR3 has 13 residues. Trimming took 5 bases from V and 7 from J, leaving 14 bases between them. CDR3 DNA sequence: TGTGCCAGCAGCCTACAACACTCGGGTGAAGCTTTCTTT. Translated, it gives CASSLQHSGEAFF.

V gene TRBV4-3 combines with J gene TRBJ1-2; 9 bases agree with TRBD1. The CDR3 is 13 residues long. Germline CDR1 and CDR2: LGHNA and YSLEER. The V segment lost 6 bases and the J segment 8 bases; nucleotides outside the gene matches: 7. The CDR3 region is CASRPGTGRGYTF. The CDR3 coding sequence is TGCGCCAGCAGACCCGGGACAGGGAGAGGCTACACCTTC.

This chain connects TRBV6-2 or TRBV6-3 to TRBJ1-2; 11 nucleotides line up with TRBD1. Germline CDR1 is MNHEY and CDR2 is SVGEGT. This CDR3 contains 15 residues. V lost 5 bases and J lost 7; bases outside the gene matches: 9. The DNA for the CDR3 is TGTGCCAGCAGTCAGTGGACAGGGGGCAGGAGTGGCTACACCTTC. It codes for CASSQWTGGRSGYTF.

V usage is TRBV5-1 and J usage is TRBJ1-5, with D tentatively TRBD1 (5 bases). Germline values: CDR1 SGHRS, CDR2 YFSETQ. Trimming left V 0 bases short and J 7 bases short, with 8 bases between. The CDR3 is 13 amino acids. CDR3 DNA: TGCGCCAGCAGCTTGGGGGGGGAACAGCCCCAGCATTTT. The encoded protein is CASSLGGEQPQHF.

This chain connects TRBV5-1 to TRBJ1-1; D is unresolved. V was shortened by 2 bases and J by 1 base, with 9 bases between the two germline ends. This CDR3 has 14 residues. The germline V gene has CDR1 SGHRS and CDR2 YFSETQ. The chain's CDR3 is CASSLSSENTEAFF. CDR3 nucleotide sequence: TGCGCCAGCAGCTTATCGTCAGAGAACACTGAAGCTTTCTTT. The whole variable domain, filled in from reference TRBV5-1 and TRBJ1-1, reads KAGVTQTPRYLIKTRGQQVTLSCSPISGHRSVSWYQQTPGQGLQFLFEYFSETQRNKGNFPGRFSGRQFSNSRSEMNVSTLELGDSALYLCASSLSSENTEAFFGQGTRLTVV.

This chain links TRBV14 with TRBJ1-1; TRBD1 matches at 8 bases. V lost 8 bases and J lost 3; bases outside the gene matches: 8. The germline V gene encodes CDR1 SGHDN and CDR2 FVKESK. The CDR3 totals 14 residues. CDR3 residues: CASRPGGWDTEAFF. In DNA form, the CDR3 reads TGTGCCAGCCGCCCAGGGGGCTGGGACACTGAAGCTTTCTTT.

This chain connects TRBV3-1 (or the pseudogene TRBV3-2) to TRBJ1-5; D possibly corresponds to TRBD1 (5 bases). The germline gives CDR1 LGHDT, CDR2 YNNKEL (reference sequence). CDR3 size: 15 residues. Trimming stripped 1 base from V and 6 bases from J, with 13 bases between. This chain's CDR3 is CASSQGPGLSQPQHF. DNA of the CDR3: TGTGCCAGCAGCCAAGGCCCGGGACTTTCTCAGCCCCAGCATTTT.

This clone was recorded only once. The chain recombines TRBV7-9 with TRBJ1-2; 10 bases are shared with TRBD1. The CDR3 covers 13 residues. Losses at the gene ends were 5 bases for V and 8 bases for J; bases not matched to a gene: 5. The germline V gene has CDR1 SEHNR and CDR2 FQNEAQ (reference sequence). This CDR3 reads CASSRTGGLGYTF. The CDR3 coding sequence is TGTGCCAGCAGCCGGACAGGGGGATTAGGCTACACCTTC.

The V call is TRBV20-1, the J call TRBJ2-5; D remains unclear. The CDR3 covers 11 residues. CDR1 is DFQATT and CDR2 is SNEGSKA in the germline V gene (reference sequence). V was cut by 5 bases and J by 5 bases, with 9 bases left in between. Here the CDR3 DNA reads TGCAGTGCTCGTAGTGTGGAGACCCAGTACTTC. Protein product: CSARSVETQYF.

The chain couples TRBV6-1 to TRBJ2-7, with D maybe TRBD2 (6 bases). CDR1 is MNHNS, CDR2 SASEGT, per germline. V dropped 2 bases and J dropped 7 bases, with 12 bases sitting between them. The CDR3 runs 13 residues. The CDR3 coding sequence is TGTGCCAGCAGTGAAACGCGTGGGAGGGAGCAGTACTTC. It specifies CASSETRGREQYF.

The CDR3 is CASSYRDEQYF. The CDR3 DNA reads TGTGCCAGCAGTTACAGGGACGAGCAGTACTTC. The rearrangement links TRBV13 to TRBJ2-7; a possible D gene is TRBD1 (6 bases). The CDR3 has 11 amino acids. CDR1 is PRHDT and CDR2 is FYEKMQ in the germline V gene (reference sequence). V dropped 6 bases and J dropped 5 bases, with 8 bases sitting between them.

The chain is built from TRBV19 and TRBJ1-2; D ambiguous. This CDR3 is 14 amino acids long. V lost 3 bases to trimming and J lost 7 bases, with 15 bases between them. Per germline, CDR1 LNHDA and CDR2 SQIVND (reference sequence). CDR3 DNA: TGTGCCAGTAGTATCGGGGAGACGTCCTCTGGCTACACCTTC. Amino acid sequence: CASSIGETSSGYTF.

The chain carries TRBV14 and TRBJ1-2; weak D call: TRBD1 (6 bases). The germline V gene encodes CDR1 SGHDN and CDR2 FVKESK. The CDR3 loop spans 13 amino acids. V was clipped by 6 bases and J by 2 bases, with 10 bases between them. The CDR3 loop is CASSRGANYGYTF. The CDR3 DNA sequence: TGTGCCAGCAGTCGGGGGGCGAACTATGGCTACACCTTC.

The V gene is TRBV3-1 (or the pseudogene TRBV3-2), the J gene TRBJ2-5; 9 bases map to TRBD1. CDR3 size: 16 residues. CDR1 and CDR2 (germline): LGHDT, YNNKEL (reference sequence). Trimming cost V 3 bases and J 5 bases; bases outside gene matches: 10. The CDR3 DNA sequence: TGTGCCAGCAGCCACCCCGGGACAGGGTCTGGGGAGACCCAGTACTTC. Its translation: CASSHPGTGSGETQYF.

The V call is TRBV4-3, the J call TRBJ1-2; D not certain. The CDR3 runs to 15 residues. V lost 0 bases, J lost 4 bases, and 12 bases lay in between. Germline loops: CDR1 LGHNA, CDR2 YSLEER. In nucleotides, the CDR3 is TGCGCCAGCAGCCAAGAGTTTCGCAGTGCCTATGGCTACACCTTC. This translates into CASSQEFRSAYGYTF.

This chain joins TRBV11-2 and TRBJ2-7; D is unresolved. CDR3 length: 15 amino acids. Germline lookup yields CDR1 SGHAT and CDR2 FQNNGV. The germline V and J ends were trimmed by 5 bases and 3 bases, with 17 bases remaining between them. The CDR3 sequence: CASSPSWVNSYEQYF. The CDR3 DNA is TGTGCCAGCAGCCCCTCCTGGGTCAACAGCTACGAGCAGTACTTC.

The rearrangement joins TRBV29-1 to TRBJ2-1; possible D gene TRBD1, 6 bases. The germline V and J ends were trimmed by 7 bases and 5 bases, with 9 bases remaining between them. The CDR3 is 11 amino acids. Germline V gene lookup returns CDR1 SQVTM and CDR2 ANQGSEA. The CDR3 protein is CSAGTHNEQFF. CDR3 coding DNA: TGCAGCGCCGGGACACACAATGAGCAGTTCTTC.

V is TRBV5-6 and J is TRBJ1-1, with a weak D call TRBD1 (5 bases). The V end lost 4 bases, the J end lost 1 base, and 17 bases lay between the germline ends. The CDR3 has 16 residues. Germline values: CDR1 SGHDT, CDR2 YYEEEE. For the CDR3, the DNA is TGTGCCAGCAGCAAACCCGAGATGACAGCGAACACTGAAGCTTTCTTT. Amino acids: CASSKPEMTANTEAFF.